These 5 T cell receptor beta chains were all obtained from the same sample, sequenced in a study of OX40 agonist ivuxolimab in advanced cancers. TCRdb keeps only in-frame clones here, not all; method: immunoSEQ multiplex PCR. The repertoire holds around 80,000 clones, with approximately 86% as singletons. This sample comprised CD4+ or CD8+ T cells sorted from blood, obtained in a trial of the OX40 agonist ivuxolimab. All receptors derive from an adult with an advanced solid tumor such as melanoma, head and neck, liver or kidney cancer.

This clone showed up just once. CDR3 region: CASSYHYTGDQPQHF. The CDR3, as DNA: TGTGCCAGCAGCTACCACTATACCGGGGATCAGCCCCAGCATTTT. The chain joins TRBV6-5 to TRBJ1-5, with D unclear. Germline V CDR1 and CDR2: MNHEY, SVGAGI. V was cut by 6 bases and J by 5 bases, with 17 bases left in between. The CDR3 totals 15 residues.

CDR3 sequence reads: CASSADRGNTEAFF. The DNA of the CDR3 is TGTGCCAGCAGCGCCGACAGGGGGAACACTGAAGCTTTCTTT. This chain joins TRBV7-8 and TRBJ1-1, with 8 bases identical to TRBD1. This CDR3 is 14 amino acids long. V dropped 5 bases and J dropped 1; count of bases not matched to a gene: 3. The germline gives CDR1 SGHVS, CDR2 FQNEAQ.

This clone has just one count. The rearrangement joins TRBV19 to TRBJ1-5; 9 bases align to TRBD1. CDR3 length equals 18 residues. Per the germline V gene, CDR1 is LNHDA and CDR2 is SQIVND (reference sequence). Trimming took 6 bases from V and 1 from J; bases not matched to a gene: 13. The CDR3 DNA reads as TGTGCCAGTAGCCCAAACAGGGGGCTATATGAAAGCAATCAGCCCCAGCATTTT. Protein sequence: CASSPNRGLYESNQPQHF.

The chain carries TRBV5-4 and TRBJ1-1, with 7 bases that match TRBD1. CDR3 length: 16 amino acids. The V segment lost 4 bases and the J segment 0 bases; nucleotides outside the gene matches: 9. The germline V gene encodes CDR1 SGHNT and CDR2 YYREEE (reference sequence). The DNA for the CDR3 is TGTGCCAGCAGCCCCAGCCGGACAGGTATGAACACTGAAGCTTTCTTT. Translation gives CASSPSRTGMNTEAFF. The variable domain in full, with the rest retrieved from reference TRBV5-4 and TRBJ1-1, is ETGVTQSPTHLIKTRGQQVTLRCSSQSGHNTVSWYQQALGQGPQFIFQYYREEENGRGNFPPRFSGLQFPNYSSELNVNALELDDSALYLCASSPSRTGMNTEAFFGQGTRLTVV.

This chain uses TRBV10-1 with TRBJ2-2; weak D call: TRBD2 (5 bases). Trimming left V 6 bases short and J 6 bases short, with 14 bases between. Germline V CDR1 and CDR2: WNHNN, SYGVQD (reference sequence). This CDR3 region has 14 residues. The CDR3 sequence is CASSTLNGAGELFF. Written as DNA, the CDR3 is TGCGCCAGCAGCACCCTCAACGGGGCCGGGGAGCTGTTTTTT.